Below, 15 T cell receptor beta chains from the same sample are listed, as sequenced in a study of identifying expanded T cells in peripheral blood. TCRdb keeps only in-frame clones here, not all; method: immunoSEQ multiplex PCR. Of about 86,000 clones listed, roughly 84% were seen once; the top ten hold 4.5%. The sequencing sample was made of blood. The receptors originated from a person between 18 and 69 years old in good health.

The chain couples TRBV11-3 to TRBJ1-1, with D possibly matching TRBD1 (6 bases). Trimming pared 5 bases from V and 4 bases from J, leaving 14 bases between. CDR1 SGHNT and CDR2 YENEEA come from the germline V gene. The CDR3 sequence is 14 residues long. The CDR3 loop is CASSPSGGRTEAFF. Written as DNA, the CDR3 is TGTGCCAGCAGCCCCTCTGGGGGCCGCACTGAAGCTTTCTTT.

This sequence joins TRBV5-1 and TRBJ2-3; maybe TRBD2 (6 bases). V was shortened by 0 bases and J by 3 bases, with 17 bases between the two germline ends. Germline CDR1 and CDR2: SGHRS and YFSETQ. The CDR3 has 17 amino acids. The CDR3 loop reads CASSLVLGTRSTDTQYF. In DNA form, the CDR3 reads TGCGCCAGCAGCTTGGTACTGGGGACTCGCTCAACAGATACGCAGTATTTT.

The rearrangement uses TRBV9 and TRBJ1-2; perhaps TRBD1 as D (5 bases). V lost 0 bases, J lost 4 bases, and 13 bases lay in between. The length of the CDR3 is 15 residues. Germline-derived CDR1 and CDR2 are SGDLS and YYNGEE. The CDR3 sequence is CASSVAPGASYGYTF. The CDR3 coding sequence is TGTGCCAGCAGCGTAGCACCCGGGGCAAGCTATGGCTACACCTTC.

V usage is TRBV9 and J usage is TRBJ2-7; perhaps D is TRBD1 or TRBD2 (5 bases each). V was clipped by 0 bases and J by 2 bases, with 12 bases between them. CDR3 length: 15 residues. CDR1 SGDLS and CDR2 YYNGEE come from the germline V gene. CDR3 coding DNA: TGTGCCAGCAGCGTAGGGGGGACGGAAACCTACGAGCAGTACTTC. It specifies CASSVGGTETYEQYF.

The rearrangement joins TRBV6-5 to TRBJ1-3; the D is unclear. The CDR3 has 15 residues. Trimming shortened V by 3 bases and J by 0 bases, and 9 bases separated the two germline ends. The V gene's germline CDR1 is MNHEY and CDR2 SVGAGI. The CDR3, as DNA: TGTGCCAGCAGTTATTACCGCAACTCTGGAAACACCATATATTTT. Amino acid sequence: CASSYYRNSGNTIYF.

The CDR3 nucleotides are TGTGCCAGCAGCCCCGGGACGGATCATTACAATGAGCAGTTCTTC. This encodes CASSPGTDHYNEQFF. The chain has TRBV9 and TRBJ2-1; tentatively, D is TRBD1 or TRBD2 (5 bases each). Germline loops: CDR1 SGDLS, CDR2 YYNGEE. CDR3 length: 15 amino acids. Trimming cost V 4 bases and J 4 bases, with 15 bases left between them.

This rearrangement joins TRBV7-9 to TRBJ1-1; no clear D. V shed 5 bases and J shed 0 bases, with 25 bases lying between them. This CDR3 contains 19 residues. CDR1 SEHNR and CDR2 FQNEAQ come from the germline V gene (reference sequence). CDR3 sequence (DNA): TGTGCCAGCAGCCGATACACTATACAGTCGTCAGAGATGAACACTGAAGCTTTCTTT. It translates to CASSRYTIQSSEMNTEAFF.

CDR3 loop: CASSRMPGQGDPGNQPQHF. As DNA, the CDR3 is TGCGCCAGCAGCCGAATGCCGGGACAGGGGGACCCTGGGAATCAGCCCCAGCATTTT. The chain carries TRBV5-1 and TRBJ1-5; the match to TRBD1 covers 11 bases. This CDR3 comprises 19 residues. Germline assignment: CDR1 SGHRS and CDR2 YFSETQ. Trimming at V came to 4 bases and at J to 4 bases, leaving 16 bases not matched to a gene.

The V call is TRBV11-2, the J call TRBJ1-4; D not resolved. The CDR3 contains 13 residues. The V gene's germline CDR1 is SGHAT and CDR2 FQNNGV. V lost 6 bases to trimming and J lost 6 bases, with 11 bases between them. DNA of the CDR3: TGTGCCAGCAGGGCATGGTCGGATGAAAAACTGTTTTTT. This sequence encodes CASRAWSDEKLFF. The full variable domain, rest sourced from reference TRBV11-2 and TRBJ1-4, is EAGVAQSPRYKIIEKRQSVAFWCNPISGHATLYWYQQILGQGPKLLIQFQNNGVVDDSQLPKDRFSAERLKGVDSTLKIQPAKLEDSAVYLCASRAWSDEKLFFGSGTQLSVL.

The chain links TRBV5-4 to TRBJ2-1, with 8 bases lining up with TRBD1. CDR1 is SGHNT and CDR2 is YYREEE in the germline V gene (reference sequence). The CDR3 length is 13 residues. Losses at the gene ends were 10 bases for V and 4 bases for J; bases not matched to a gene: 7. The CDR3 here is CAAGTGTYNEQFF. The CDR3 nucleotides are TGTGCCGCCGGGACAGGAACTTACAATGAGCAGTTCTTC. Complete variable domain (other parts from reference TRBV5-4 and TRBJ2-1): ETGVTQSPTHLIKTRGQQVTLRCSSQSGHNTVSWYQQALGQGPQFIFQYYREEENGRGNFPPRFSGLQFPNYSSELNVNALELDDSALYLCAAGTGTYNEQFFGPGTRLTVL.

The chain couples TRBV10-3 to TRBJ1-5; tentatively, D is TRBD1 (6 bases). The CDR3 loop spans 14 amino acids. The germline V and J ends were trimmed by 11 bases and 0 bases, with 14 bases remaining between them. Looked up from germline, CDR1 is ENHRY and CDR2 is SYGVKD. The CDR3 loop reads CAADSKYSNQPQHF. The CDR3 bases are TGTGCCGCGGACAGCAAGTATAGCAATCAGCCCCAGCATTTT.

The J gene is TRBJ2-7, the V gene TRBV7-8, with TRBD1 matching 7 bases. This CDR3 is 15 amino acids long. Germline assignment: CDR1 SGHVS and CDR2 FQNEAQ. Unmatched junction bases numbered 8, after V lost 4 bases and J lost 2 bases. CDR3: CASSSQGQSAYEQYF. CDR3 nucleotides: TGTGCCAGCAGCTCGCAGGGACAGTCCGCCTACGAGCAGTACTTC.

The J gene is TRBJ2-3, the V gene TRBV5-5; D tentatively fits TRBD1 or TRBD2 (5 bases each). CDR1 is SGHKS, CDR2 YYEKEE, per germline (reference sequence). The CDR3 is 14 residues long. V lost 0 bases, J lost 3 bases, and 8 bases lay in between. CDR3: CASSLGGRTDTQYF. CDR3 nucleotides: TGTGCCAGCAGCTTGGGGGGACGGACAGATACGCAGTATTTT.

This chain uses TRBV4-1 with TRBJ1-2; D is ambiguous. The CDR3 spans 14 residues. Trimming took off 1 base at V and 4 bases at J, with 10 bases between the two ends. Germline CDR1 is MGHRA and CDR2 is YSYEKL. The CDR3 here is CASSQVRGSYGYTF. The CDR3 coding sequence is TGCGCCAGCAGCCAAGTTCGCGGATCCTATGGCTACACCTTC.

This chain connects TRBV29-1 to TRBJ1-1, with D possibly matching TRBD1 (5 bases). V was clipped by 7 bases and J by 1 base, with 19 bases between them. CDR3 length: 15 amino acids. Germline-derived CDR1 and CDR2 are SQVTM and ANQGSEA. The CDR3 spells CSARRGVTANTEAFF. In DNA form, the CDR3 reads TGCAGCGCCCGGCGTGGGGTGACAGCGAACACTGAAGCTTTCTTT.